This T cell receptor beta chain was observed in a study of early T cells in non-severe SARS-CoV-2 infection. Study results and limitations: VDJdb matching favored anti-spike CD8 responses, missing private and CD4 specificities.

Individual cDNA molecules carried attached unique molecular identifiers. TCRdb re-called the 5' RACE reads with MiXCR, one entry per CDR3 protein. The table lists 30,000 to 40,000 distinct CDR3 sequences, around 5.6% of them singletons. This clonotype was seen more than once but under ten times. The antigen remains undetermined. Germline lookup yields CDR1 SNHLY and CDR2 FYNNEI. V dropped 7 bases and J dropped 4; count of bases not matched to a gene: 6. CDR3 length: 14 amino acids. The sequenced sample was whole blood. This sequence joins TRBV2 and TRBJ1-5; TRBD1 agrees at 8 bases. The clonotype originates from an adult who was a healthcare worker with PCR-confirmed SARS-CoV-2 infection or an uninfected control (not recorded which). DNA for the CDR3: TGTGCCAGCACCGAAAGGACAGGGAATCAGCCCCAGCATTTT. Translation: CASTERTGNQPQHF.